This T cell receptor beta chain was observed in a study of post-analysis software for immune sequencing data. Study-wide results and caveats: With TRBV5-6, TRBV5-1 and TRBV20-1 included, about five TRBV segments were more frequent in patients than in controls.

Each TCR beta cDNA library carried unique molecular identifiers. A single record per CDR3 protein comes from TCRdb applying MiXCR to the PCR reads. The sample contains about half a million distinct CDR3 sequences, about a third of which appear only once. CDR1 and CDR2 (germline): WNHNN, SYGVQD (reference sequence). This CDR3 has 13 residues. V shed 1 base and J shed 4 bases, with 8 bases lying between them. With respect to this clonotype: The target antigen is unknown.

This TCR was sampled from a girl aged 2-17 years with multiple sclerosis. The sequenced material came from blood. The chain joins TRBV10-1 to TRBJ2-7; D unclear. The CDR3, as DNA: TGCGCCAGCAGTGAGTATGAAGGGTACGAGCAGTACTTC. It specifies CASSEYEGYEQYF.